A selection of T cell receptor beta chains follows, all from one sample in a study of blood T cell repertoires in COVID-19. Clones were read by immunoSEQ multiplex PCR, and TCRdb kept only the in-frame ones, dropping some. The table shows 60,000 to 70,000 clones, with 70% to 90% occurring only once. The sample taken for sequencing was peripheral blood. The receptors here all came from a woman in her fifties or sixties with acute or convalescent COVID-19. Each CDR3 is given with its conserved first and last residue. The D gene is left open where the match is weak. Clone sizes are given selectively: once, few, many, or a class where the clone is expanded.

TRBD1	.	TRBV23-1	TRBJ2-5	TGCGCCAGCAGTCACCCATGGACAGGGGCCGAGACCCAGTACTTC	CASSHPWTGAETQYF
TRBD1	.	TRBV2	TRBJ1-6	TGTGCCAGCAGGGAAAGACAGGGGCGTAATTCACCCCTCCACTTT	CASRERQGRNSPLHF
.	.	TRBV18	TRBJ1-5	TGTGCCAGCTCACCGTCTGAGAATCAGCCCCAGCATTTT	CASSPSENQPQHF
.	once	TRBV11-2	TRBJ1-1	TGTGCCAGCAGCCCGGGAGGGGGATGGGAGTTTGAAGCTTTCTTT	CASSPGGGWEFEAFF
.	.	TRBV3-1/TRBV3-2	TRBJ1-1	TGTGCCAGCAGCCAAGGAACCGGGACATCCGGAGAAGCTTTCTTT	CASSQGTGTSGEAFF
TRBD1	.	TRBV2	TRBJ1-1	TGTGCCAGCAGTGAACCACAGGGGAATGTCAACACTGAAGCTTTCTTT	CASSEPQGNVNTEAFF
.	.	TRBV7-9	TRBJ2-7	TGTGCCAGCAGCTTAAGGGGCGGTGGCTACGAGCAGTACTTC	CASSLRGGGYEQYF
.	.	TRBV27	TRBJ1-1	TGTGCCAGCAGTTCCCCACGTCGGGGGGGGTTTACGAGCACTGAAGCTTTCTTT	CASSSPRRGGFTSTEAFF
TRBD1	.	TRBV30	TRBJ2-1	TGTGCCTGGAGTCTGAACCTGGGACAGCTTTACAATGAGCAGTTCTTC	CAWSLNLGQLYNEQFF
TRBD1	.	TRBV10-3	TRBJ1-5	TGTGCCATCAGTTTCGGGACAGGGAACCAGCCCCAGCATTTT	CAISFGTGNQPQHF
.	few	TRBV10-3	TRBJ1-1	TGTGCCATCAGTGAGTCGGGGAGAAGAAAGAACACTGAAGCTTTCTTT	CAISESGRRKNTEAFF
.	few	TRBV12-5	TRBJ1-4	TGTGCTAGTGGTTTGGGAGCAGGGAATGAAAAACTGTTTTTT	CASGLGAGNEKLFF
.	once	TRBV3-1/TRBV3-2	TRBJ1-2	TGTGCCAGCAGCCGAGGGAGAAGGACTAACTATGGCTACACCTTC	CASSRGRRTNYGYTF
.	.	TRBV28	TRBJ1-5	TGTGCCAGCAGCTGGGCGGGGGGCCATCAGCCCCAGCATTTT	CASSWAGGHQPQHF
.	.	TRBV6-2/TRBV6-3	TRBJ1-3	TGTGCCAGCAGTTACTCTAAAGCCCCGGGACAACAGAGCTCTGGAAACACCATATATTTT	CASSYSKAPGQQSSGNTIYF
.	.	TRBV5-6	TRBJ1-3	TGTGCCAGCAACAAACAGGGCTTACAGGGAAACACCATATATTTT	CASNKQGLQGNTIYF
.	medium-sized	TRBV19	TRBJ1-1	TGTGCCAGTAGTATATTTAGCAGTGAAGCTTTCTTT	CASSIFSSEAFF
.	.	TRBV2	TRBJ1-5	TGTGCCAGCAGTGTAGACAGAGGTGGCAATCAGCCCCAGCATTTT	CASSVDRGGNQPQHF
TRBD1	.	TRBV3-1/TRBV3-2	TRBJ1-1	TGTGCCAGCAGCCGGACAAGAGACAGGGGGAACACTGAAGCTTTCTTT	CASSRTRDRGNTEAFF
TRBD2	.	TRBV7-9	TRBJ2-5	TGTGCCAGCAGCTCGAGTTTCACTATAGCGGGGGAGACCCAGTACTTC	CASSSSFTIAGETQYF
.	.	TRBV4-2	TRBJ1-2	TGTGCCAGCAGCCAGGGGGGGGTATCAAGGGGTTCCTCGAACTATGGCTACACCTTC	CASSQGGVSRGSSNYGYTF
.	once	TRBV14	TRBJ2-6	TGTGCCAGCAGCCAAGACTTTTCTGGGGCCAACGTCCTGACTTTC	CASSQDFSGANVLTF
.	.	TRBV20-1	TRBJ1-2	TGCAGTGCTCCGCCGTACAGTGGCTACACCTTC	CSAPPYSGYTF
TRBD1	.	TRBV5-1	TRBJ1-1	TGCGCCAGCAGCTTGGCGGGACAGCTACTCGGGGAAGCTTTCTTT	CASSLAGQLLGEAFF
.	.	TRBV3-1/TRBV3-2	TRBJ2-5	TGTGCCAGCAGCCAAGATACGATTAGATGGGCGGAGACCCAGTACTTC	CASSQDTIRWAETQYF
.	.	TRBV12-3/TRBV12-4	TRBJ1-2	TGTGCCAGCAGTCCCCCCAGGGGCCATGGCTACACCTTC	CASSPPRGHGYTF
TRBD1	.	TRBV2	TRBJ1-2	TGTGCCAGCAGTAGGGACAGGAGAAGAGGCTACACCTTC	CASSRDRRRGYTF
TRBD1	.	TRBV9	TRBJ1-1	TGTGCCAGCAGCGGACAGGGGATGGACACTGAAGCTTTCTTT	CASSGQGMDTEAFF
.	.	TRBV6-2/TRBV6-3	TRBJ2-1	TGTGCCAGCAGTTTTCTTAGCAATGAGCAGTTCTTC	CASSFLSNEQFF
TRBD1	once	TRBV11-2	TRBJ1-2	TGTGCCAGCAGCTTCCACAGGGGACCGAACTATGGCTACACCTTC	CASSFHRGPNYGYTF
.	.	TRBV6-1	TRBJ2-1	TGTGCCAGCAGTGAAGTAAGTCTCCCTGGAGGGGAGCAGTTCTTC	CASSEVSLPGGEQFF
.	.	TRBV19	TRBJ1-3	TGTGCCAGTAGAGGAACAGGTGACTCTGGAAACACCATATATTTT	CASRGTGDSGNTIYF
.	medium-sized	TRBV12-3/TRBV12-4	TRBJ2-7	TGTGCCAGCAGTTTATCCCAGACCTACGAGCAGTACTTC	CASSLSQTYEQYF